Reported below is one TCR beta chain. Its antigen is still unknown. This may be a read error: a much more frequent sequence differs by one nucleotide. Library preparation attached unique molecular identifiers to individual cDNA molecules for quantitative, reproducible TCR counting. Each blood RNA sample was used to sequence both TCR alpha and TCR beta chains. Per the source publication's procedure: A median of around 100,000 TCRs per sample was observed, with a range of about 20,000 to 690,600. V, J and CDR3 annotation of the TCR reads was carried out using the Decombinator software suite. For PS versus PT1 abundance plots, all samples were subsampled to the same number of TCRs (28,000). Expanded TCRs were defined as absent before sensitization and observed at least eight times at the 2-week time point. TCRdb took the public reads, trimmed them with fastp at Q25, ran MiXCR for clone calling and kept in-frame beta chains. CDR3 protein duplicates are merged, each entry listing the most common genes and DNA. What appears here as the V and J calls and clone size reflects TCRdb's work, not the paper's. This sample has roughly 120,000 distinct CDR3 sequences in its table, and 8.5% of those were observed once. The ten largest clones represent roughly 1.3% of the sample.

There are 14 amino acids in the CDR3, from cysteine to phenylalanine inclusive. The entry retains the CDR3 DNA only, 42 bases that are in frame from base 1. The germline V gene (reference sequence) yields SGHAT for CDR1 and FQDESV for CDR2. This record comes from a study of human T cells and chemical hapten exposure (dated by TCRdb to the early 2020s). Looking at the study overall: Libraries were pooled for sequencing, and per-sample TCR yields varied mainly because of small differences in library volumes within the pool. The study tracked peripheral blood TCR repertoire changes in vivo during primary and secondary sensitization to the hapten diphenylcyclopropenone (DPC) in alopecia patients.

Beyond this particular receptor, the publication reports: DPC sensitization did not change how many TCRs were above 1 in 1000 frequency, and no evidence was found of alterations in global repertoire structure. After repeated subsampling, changes were observed in the strength of the expansion versus patch-test correlation and in the threshold at which the correlation became significant.

Unfractionated whole blood was collected in Tempus Blood RNA tubes, and total RNA was extracted from that blood. As TCR sequencing controls, five healthy volunteers were used, with blood taken at day 0, 2 weeks and 6 weeks. Source material: whole blood. The chain was built from TRBV11-1 and TRBJ1-4, and the D gene may be TRBD1, 5 bases matching. This clonotype originated in a human donor in good health. Some clones in this sample may be carry-over from other donors' samples. Donor details come from another sample of the same person, matched by shared clones. The CDR3 loop reads CVSSPGTGNEKLFF. The DNA sequence follows: TGTGTCAGCAGTCCCGGGACTGGGAATGAAAAACTGTTTTTT.